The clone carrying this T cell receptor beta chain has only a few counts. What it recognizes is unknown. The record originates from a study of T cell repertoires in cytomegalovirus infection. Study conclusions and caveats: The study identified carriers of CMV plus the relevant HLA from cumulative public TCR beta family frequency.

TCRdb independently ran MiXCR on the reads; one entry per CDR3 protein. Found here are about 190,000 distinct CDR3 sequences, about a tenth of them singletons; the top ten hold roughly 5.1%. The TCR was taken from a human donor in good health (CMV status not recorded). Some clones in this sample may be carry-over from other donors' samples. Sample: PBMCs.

The CDR3 region has the DNA TGTGCCAGCAGTTTCTCCACATCTGAGCAGTTCTTC. This encodes CASSFSTSEQFF. The chain carries TRBV6-1 and TRBJ2-1; D gene unclear. Germline V gene sequence: CDR1 MNHNS, CDR2 SASEGT. CDR3 length: 12 residues. Trimming cost V 5 bases and J 9 bases, with 11 bases left between them.